This T cell receptor (beta chain) derives from a study of T-cell reconstitution after alpha-beta-depleted transplantation in children. This CDR3 is 13 amino acids long. CDR1 and CDR2 (germline): MNHNS, SASEGT. Between the trimmed V and J ends, which lost 10 bases and 3 bases, there was a span of 15 bases. This clonotype was seen at least ten times. During its preparation, the TCRbeta library received unique molecular identifiers. TCRdb recomputed calls from the PCR reads with MiXCR, one row per CDR3 protein. The repertoire holds over 100,000 distinct CDR3 sequences, with about 8% as singletons. This clonotype originated in a boy aged 2 to 10 with acute lymphoblastic leukemia, due to receive a stem cell transplant. The sample was PBMCs, taken before TCRalphabeta/CD19-depleted stem cell transplant. The chain combines TRBV6-1 with TRBJ1-1, with a possible D match to TRBD1 (6 bases). CDR3 in amino acids: CAIRTGWDTEAFF. CDR3 DNA: TGTGCCATCAGAACAGGGTGGGACACTGAAGCTTTCTTT.